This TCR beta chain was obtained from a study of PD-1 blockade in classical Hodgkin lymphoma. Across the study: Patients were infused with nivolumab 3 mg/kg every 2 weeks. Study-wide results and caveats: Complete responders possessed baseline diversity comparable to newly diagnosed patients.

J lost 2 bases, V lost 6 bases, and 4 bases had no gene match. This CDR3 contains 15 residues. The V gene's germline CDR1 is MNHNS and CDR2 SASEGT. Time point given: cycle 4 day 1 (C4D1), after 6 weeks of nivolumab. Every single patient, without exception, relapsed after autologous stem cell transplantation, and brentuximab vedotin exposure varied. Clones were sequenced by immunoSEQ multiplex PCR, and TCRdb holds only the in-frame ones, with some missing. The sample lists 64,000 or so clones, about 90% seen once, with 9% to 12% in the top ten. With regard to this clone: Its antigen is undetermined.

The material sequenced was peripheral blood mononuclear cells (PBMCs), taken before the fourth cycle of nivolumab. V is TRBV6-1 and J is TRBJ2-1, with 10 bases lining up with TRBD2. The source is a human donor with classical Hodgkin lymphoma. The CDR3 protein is CASSFSGGAYNEQFF. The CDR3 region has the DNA TGTGCCAGCAGCTTCAGCGGGGGGGCCTACAATGAGCAGTTCTTC.